This T cell receptor beta chain was captured in a study of cytomegalovirus exposure and HLA in healthy donors. With 60 Vbeta and 13 Jbeta primers, the PCR was carried out. Sequencing was performed with immunoSEQ multiplex PCR; in TCRdb, only in-frame clones are kept and a portion is missing. This sample has tens of thousands of clones; approximately 80% occur once, and the top ten carry nearly 9%. V was clipped by 4 bases and J by 1 base; unmatched bases: 0. CDR1 and CDR2 (germline): SNHLY, FYNNEI. The CDR3 has 13 residues. Input material: PBMCs. The receptor's source is a woman aged 40 to 55 in good health and CMV-seropositive. V and J are TRBV2 and TRBJ1-1, with 7 bases fitting TRBD1. CDR3 in amino acids: CASSGQGNTEAFF. The CDR3 DNA reads as TGTGCCAGCAGTGGACAGGGGAACACTGAAGCTTTCTTT.